These T cell receptor beta chains were read from a single sample in a study of blood T cell repertoires in COVID-19. The repertoire was sequenced with immunoSEQ multiplex PCR; TCRdb's copy has only in-frame clones and lacks some. The sample includes some 130,000 clones, about 87% of them seen just once. The sample was peripheral blood. All receptors come from a man aged 50-59 years with acute or convalescent COVID-19. Each CDR3 is given with its conserved first and last residue.

v_gene: TRBV18; j_gene: TRBJ1-5; CDR3aa: CASSPQTGWDQPQHF
v_gene: TRBV20-1; j_gene: TRBJ1-2; CDR3aa: CSATRVYGYTF
v_gene: TRBV6-4; j_gene: TRBJ2-7; CDR3aa: CASSDVAGVEQYF
v_gene: TRBV6-6; j_gene: TRBJ1-3; CDR3aa: CASSRTGGFVSGNTIYF
v_gene: TRBV6-5; j_gene: TRBJ1-5; CDR3aa: CASSRRQGGDQPQHF
v_gene: TRBV5-1; j_gene: TRBJ1-1; CDR3aa: CASSFAGPSNTEAFF
v_gene: TRBV6-5; j_gene: TRBJ1-6; CDR3aa: CASSYRGAGSPLHF
v_gene: TRBV5-1; j_gene: TRBJ1-2; CDR3aa: CASSLGREGYTF
v_gene: TRBV11-2; j_gene: TRBJ1-4; CDR3aa: CASSDVRGDNEKLFF
v_gene: TRBV13; j_gene: TRBJ1-3; CDR3aa: CASTSRRGSSGNTIYF
v_gene: TRBV7-2; j_gene: TRBJ1-5; CDR3aa: CASSFGQGNQPQHF
v_gene: TRBV5-1; j_gene: TRBJ2-3; CDR3aa: CASSSRGRTDTQYF
v_gene: TRBV6-2/TRBV6-3; j_gene: TRBJ1-6; CDR3aa: CASSPERGANSPLHF
v_gene: TRBV10-3; j_gene: TRBJ2-1; CDR3aa: CAISERSSGEGSSYNEQFF
v_gene: TRBV28; j_gene: TRBJ2-5; CDR3aa: CASSPFLGLATTQEEGQYF
v_gene: TRBV11-2; j_gene: TRBJ1-1; CDR3aa: CASSLGTGISSTEAFF
v_gene: TRBV11-2; j_gene: TRBJ2-1; CDR3aa: CASSLQFGGGWGEQFF
v_gene: TRBV5-1; j_gene: TRBJ1-1; CDR3aa: CASSPGAGKVDTEAFF
v_gene: TRBV18; j_gene: TRBJ2-7; CDR3aa: CASSPPGTRFKQYF
v_gene: TRBV9; j_gene: TRBJ2-6; CDR3aa: CASSAGTPSSGANVLTF
v_gene: TRBV12-5; j_gene: TRBJ1-2; CDR3aa: CASGPSGSYGYTF
v_gene: TRBV7-6; j_gene: TRBJ2-5; CDR3aa: CASSLGPGTPQETQYF